This T cell receptor beta chain was observed in a study of CD8 T cells in ankylosing spondylitis. TCRdb used MiXCR to reprocess the 5' RACE reads, holding one entry per CDR3 protein. Of under 250,000 distinct CDR3 sequences listed, approximately 11% are singletons. The sample holds many counts of this clonotype. Sequencing used blood, either unsorted or a sorted T cell fraction (not recorded which). The clonotype comes from a male donor with ankylosing spondylitis or in good health (not recorded which).

As DNA, the CDR3 is TGTGCCAGCAGCCCGAGTGGGACTCCGTACAATGAGCAGTTCTTC. This translates into CASSPSGTPYNEQFF. The J gene is TRBJ2-1, the V gene TRBV5-5; D possibly corresponds to TRBD2 (6 bases). Trimming removed 4 bases from V and 4 bases from J, with 15 bases in between. The CDR3 spans 15 residues. Germline-derived CDR1 and CDR2 are SGHKS and YYEKEE (reference sequence).